This is a list of T cell receptor beta chains from one sample in a study of blood T cell repertoires in COVID-19. Generated by immunoSEQ multiplex PCR, the TCRdb table keeps only in-frame clones and is missing some. The sample records about 200,000 clones, about 88% being singletons. Sequenced: peripheral blood. These receptors came from an elderly woman with acute or convalescent COVID-19. CDR3s include the opening cysteine and the closing phenylalanine or tryptophan. Each record gives: D gene, V gene, J gene, clone size, CDR3 DNA, CDR3 protein. The D gene is left open where the match is weak. Clone size, where shown, is once, few, many, or a class for clones that have expanded.

-	TRBV10-3	TRBJ2-5	-	TGTGCCACAACGGGACCCGGAGGGGTAGGAGGAGAGACCCAGTACTTC	CATTGPGGVGGETQYF
TRBD1	TRBV14	TRBJ1-2	few	TGTGCCAGCAGCCAAAACAGGGGTGGAGGCTACACCTTC	CASSQNRGGGYTF
-	TRBV6-2/TRBV6-3	TRBJ2-7	-	TGTGCCAGCAGCCCGCGCTACGAGCAGTACTTC	CASSPRYEQYF
TRBD2	TRBV5-4	TRBJ2-5	-	TGTGCCAGCAGCAAAGGACTAGCGGGAGGTGGCGAGACCCAGTACTTC	CASSKGLAGGGETQYF
TRBD2	TRBV5-4	TRBJ2-1	-	TGTGCCAGCAGCTTGGATGGGACTAGCGGGAGCTATGAGCAGTTCTTC	CASSLDGTSGSYEQFF
TRBD2	TRBV7-3	TRBJ2-1	once	TGTGCCAGCAGTTCGACTAGCGGGCAATACAATGAGCAGTTCTTC	CASSSTSGQYNEQFF
-	TRBV2	TRBJ1-6	-	TGTGCCAGCAGTGGGGACACCTATAATTCACCCCTCCACTTT	CASSGDTYNSPLHF
-	TRBV9	TRBJ1-1	-	TGTGCCAGCAGCGTAGTCACTAACACTGAAGCTTTCTTT	CASSVVTNTEAFF
TRBD2	TRBV5-1	TRBJ2-7	few	TGCGCCAGCAGCTCCGTCCCGGGACTAGCGGGGAGCCACAACGAGCAGTACTTC	CASSSVPGLAGSHNEQYF
TRBD1	TRBV4-3	TRBJ1-2	-	TGCGCCAGCAGCCAGGACAGGACCCGGGGAGGCTACACCTTC	CASSQDRTRGGYTF
TRBD1	TRBV7-2	TRBJ2-7	once	TGTGCCAGCAGCTTAGCGGGGACGGAACAGGGGTACGAGCAGTACTTC	CASSLAGTEQGYEQYF
TRBD1	TRBV6-4	TRBJ1-6	-	TGTGCCAGCGTCCGGGACAGGAGTTCACCCCTCCACTTT	CASVRDRSSPLHF
TRBD1	TRBV2	TRBJ1-1	-	TGTGCCAGCAGTGGAGGACAGGGGAGCGAAGCTTTCTTT	CASSGGQGSEAFF
-	TRBV25-1	TRBJ1-4	-	TGTGCCAGCAGTGAATCCTCAGGGTTACATGAAAAACTGTTTTTT	CASSESSGLHEKLFF
-	TRBV19	TRBJ1-2	-	TGTGCCAGTAGGAGGGTGAGTCGGTTCTATGGCTACACCTTC	CASRRVSRFYGYTF
-	TRBV4-1	TRBJ2-1	few	TGCGCCAGCAGCCAAGTGGACTATAGTTACAATGAGCAGTTCTTC	CASSQVDYSYNEQFF
-	TRBV15	TRBJ2-2	-	TGTGCCACCAGCAGAGGCCTAGCGAGAGCCGGGGAGCTGTTTTTT	CATSRGLARAGELFF
-	TRBV3-1/TRBV3-2	TRBJ1-5	-	TGTGCCAGCAGCCGGGGACAAATTCAGCCCCAGCATTTT	CASSRGQIQPQHF
-	TRBV12-3/TRBV12-4	TRBJ1-2	-	TGTGCCAGCAGTTTTGACAGTAACTATGGCTACACCTTC	CASSFDSNYGYTF
-	TRBV19	TRBJ2-1	-	TGTGCCAGTAGTTTACCCGAAGCTAGAGATAACGTGCAGTTCTTC	CASSLPEARDNVQFF
TRBD2	TRBV27	TRBJ2-1	-	TGTGCCAGCAGTTTCTCGGGACTAGCGGGAGTCCAGACCTACAATGAGCAGTTCTTC	CASSFSGLAGVQTYNEQFF
TRBD1	TRBV11-2	TRBJ1-4	once	TGTGCCAGCAGTTACCGGGACAGGGATGAAAAACTGTTTTTT	CASSYRDRDEKLFF
-	TRBV7-9	TRBJ2-7	few	TGTGCCAGCAGCTCCCAATCACAGGAGCAGTACTTC	CASSSQSQEQYF
-	TRBV11-2	TRBJ2-5	-	TGTGCCAGCAGCCCCGCGTTTATCCAAGAGACCCAGTACTTC	CASSPAFIQETQYF
TRBD2	TRBV19	TRBJ2-1	-	TGTGCCAGTAGTATCCTAGCGGGAGTAGGTGGAAATGAGCAGTTCTTC	CASSILAGVGGNEQFF
TRBD1	TRBV28	TRBJ1-2	-	TGTGCCAGCAGTTCCCCCACAGGGGTCTATGGCTACACCTTC	CASSSPTGVYGYTF